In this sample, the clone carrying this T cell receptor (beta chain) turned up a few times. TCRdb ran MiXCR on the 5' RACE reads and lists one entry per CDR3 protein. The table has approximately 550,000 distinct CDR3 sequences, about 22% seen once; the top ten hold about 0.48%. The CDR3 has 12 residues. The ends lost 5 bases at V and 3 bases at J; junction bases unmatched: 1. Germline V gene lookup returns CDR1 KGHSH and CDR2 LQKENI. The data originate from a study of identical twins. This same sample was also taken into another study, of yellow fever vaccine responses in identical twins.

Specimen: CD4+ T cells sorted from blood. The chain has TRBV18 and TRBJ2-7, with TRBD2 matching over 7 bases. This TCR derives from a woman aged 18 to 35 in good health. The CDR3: CASSGTNYEQYV. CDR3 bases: TGTGCCAGCTCAGGGACTAACTACGAGCAGTACGTC.